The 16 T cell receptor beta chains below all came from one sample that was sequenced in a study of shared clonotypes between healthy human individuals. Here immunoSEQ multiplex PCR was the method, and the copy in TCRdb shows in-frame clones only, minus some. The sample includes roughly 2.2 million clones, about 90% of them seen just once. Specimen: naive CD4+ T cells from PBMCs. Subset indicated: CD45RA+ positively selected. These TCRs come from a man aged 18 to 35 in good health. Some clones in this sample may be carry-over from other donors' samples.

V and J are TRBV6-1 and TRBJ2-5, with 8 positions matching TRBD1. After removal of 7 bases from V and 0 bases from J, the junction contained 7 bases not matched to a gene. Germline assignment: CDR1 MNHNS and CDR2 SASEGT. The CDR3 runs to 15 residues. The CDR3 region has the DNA TGTGCCAGCACCTGGGACAGGTTTTACCAAGAGACCCAGTACTTC. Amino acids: CASTWDRFYQETQYF.

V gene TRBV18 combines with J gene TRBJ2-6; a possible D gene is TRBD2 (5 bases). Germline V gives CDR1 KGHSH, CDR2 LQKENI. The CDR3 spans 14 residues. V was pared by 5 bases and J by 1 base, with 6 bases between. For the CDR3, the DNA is TGTGCCAGCTCAGGGGAGTCTGGGGCCAACGTCCTGACTTTC. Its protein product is CASSGESGANVLTF.

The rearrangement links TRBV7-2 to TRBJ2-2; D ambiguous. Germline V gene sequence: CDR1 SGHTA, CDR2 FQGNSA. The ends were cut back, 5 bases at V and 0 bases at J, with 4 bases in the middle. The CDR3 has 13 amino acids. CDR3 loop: CASSQTNTGELFF. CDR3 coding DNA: TGTGCCAGCAGCCAAACGAACACCGGGGAGCTGTTTTTT.

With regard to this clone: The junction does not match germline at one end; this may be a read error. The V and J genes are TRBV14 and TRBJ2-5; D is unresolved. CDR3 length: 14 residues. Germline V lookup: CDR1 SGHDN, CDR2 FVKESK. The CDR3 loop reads CASNQLSDGETQYF. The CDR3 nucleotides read TGTGCCAGCAACCAATTATCGGATGGGGAGACCCAGTACTTC.

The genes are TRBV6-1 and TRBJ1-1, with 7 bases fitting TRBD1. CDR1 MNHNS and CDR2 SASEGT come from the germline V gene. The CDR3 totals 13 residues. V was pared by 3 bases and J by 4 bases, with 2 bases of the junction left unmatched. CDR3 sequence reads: CASSDAGGTEAFF. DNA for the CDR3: TGTGCCAGCAGTGACGCAGGGGGCACTGAAGCTTTCTTT.

CDR3 sequence (DNA): TGTGCCAGCACTAGACAGGGGTCGTACGAGCAGTACTTC. Translating gives CASTRQGSYEQYF. V gene TRBV2 combines with J gene TRBJ2-7, with 8 nucleotides matching TRBD1. Germline V CDR1 and CDR2: SNHLY, FYNNEI. This CDR3 is 13 amino acids long. J gave up 4 bases and V 7 bases, and 6 bases lay outside the gene matches. The variable domain in full, with the rest retrieved from reference TRBV2 and TRBJ2-7, is EPEVTQTPSHQVTQMGQEVILRCVPISNHLYFYWYRQILGQKVEFLVSFYNNEISEKSEIFDDQFSVERPDGSNFTLKIRSTKLEDSAMYFCASTRQGSYEQYFGPGTRLTVT.

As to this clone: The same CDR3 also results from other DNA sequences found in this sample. Here the CDR3 DNA reads TGTGCCAGTAGTACCCCCGGGACTAGCTCCTACAATGAGCAGTTCTTC. Translation: CASSTPGTSSYNEQFF. The chain has TRBV19 and TRBJ2-1; 8 bases are shared with TRBD2. This CDR3 comprises 16 residues. V dropped 4 bases and J dropped 0; count of bases not matched to a gene: 5. Germline lookup yields CDR1 LNHDA and CDR2 SQIVND (reference sequence). Full variable domain (outside the CDR3, taken from reference TRBV19 and TRBJ2-1): DGGITQSPKYLFRKEGQNVTLSCEQNLNHDAMYWYRQDPGQGLRLIYYSQIVNDFQKGDIAEGYSVSREKKESFPLTVTSAQKNPTAFYLCASSTPGTSSYNEQFFGPGTRLTVL.

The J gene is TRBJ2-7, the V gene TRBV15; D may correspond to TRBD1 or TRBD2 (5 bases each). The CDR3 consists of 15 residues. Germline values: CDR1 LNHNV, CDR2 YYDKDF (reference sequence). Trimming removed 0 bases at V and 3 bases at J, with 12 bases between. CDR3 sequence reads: CATSRERDHFYEQYF. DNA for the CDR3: TGTGCCACCAGCAGAGAGAGGGACCATTTCTACGAGCAGTACTTC.

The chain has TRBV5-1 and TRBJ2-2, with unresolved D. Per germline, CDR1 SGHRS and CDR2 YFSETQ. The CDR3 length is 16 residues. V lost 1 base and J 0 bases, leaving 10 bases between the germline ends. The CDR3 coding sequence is TGCGCCAGCAGCTTGAACTCTAGAGCGAACACCGGGGAGCTGTTTTTT. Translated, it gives CASSLNSRANTGELFF. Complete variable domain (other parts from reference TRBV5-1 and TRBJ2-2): KAGVTQTPRYLIKTRGQQVTLSCSPISGHRSVSWYQQTPGQGLQFLFEYFSETQRNKGNFPGRFSGRQFSNSRSEMNVSTLELGDSALYLCASSLNSRANTGELFFGEGSRLTVL.

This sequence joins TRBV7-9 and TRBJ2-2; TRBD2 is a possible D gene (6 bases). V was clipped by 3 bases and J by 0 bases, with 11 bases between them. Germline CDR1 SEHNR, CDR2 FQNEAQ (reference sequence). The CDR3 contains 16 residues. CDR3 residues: CASSFLAPSNTGELFF. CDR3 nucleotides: TGTGCCAGCAGCTTTCTAGCGCCTTCGAACACCGGGGAGCTGTTTTTT.

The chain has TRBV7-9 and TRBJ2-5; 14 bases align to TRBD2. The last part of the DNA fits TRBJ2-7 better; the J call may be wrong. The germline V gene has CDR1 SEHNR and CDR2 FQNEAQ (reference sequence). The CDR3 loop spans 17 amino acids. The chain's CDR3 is CASSLGTSGSMGYEQYF. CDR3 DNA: TGTGCCAGCAGCCTCGGGACTAGCGGGAGCATGGGGTACGAGCAGTACTTC.

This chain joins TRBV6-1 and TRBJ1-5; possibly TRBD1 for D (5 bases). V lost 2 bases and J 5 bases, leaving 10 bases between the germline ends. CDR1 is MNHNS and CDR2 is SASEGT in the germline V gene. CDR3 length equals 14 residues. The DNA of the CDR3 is TGTGCCAGCAGTGAATTCAGGGCTTATCAGCCCCAGCATTTT. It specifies CASSEFRAYQPQHF.

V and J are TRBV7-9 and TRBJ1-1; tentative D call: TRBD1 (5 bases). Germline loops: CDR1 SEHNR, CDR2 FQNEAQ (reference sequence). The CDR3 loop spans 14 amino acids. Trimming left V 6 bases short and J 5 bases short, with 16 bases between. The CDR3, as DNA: TGTGCCAGCAGTCGGGGGGGAATGGAGACTGAAGCTTTCTTT. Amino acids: CASSRGGMETEAFF.

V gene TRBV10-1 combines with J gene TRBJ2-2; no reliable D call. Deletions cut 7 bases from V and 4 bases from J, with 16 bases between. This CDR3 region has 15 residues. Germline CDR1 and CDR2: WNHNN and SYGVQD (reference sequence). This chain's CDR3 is CASIPTQWGTGELFF. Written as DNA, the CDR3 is TGCGCCAGCATCCCCACCCAGTGGGGCACCGGGGAGCTGTTTTTT.

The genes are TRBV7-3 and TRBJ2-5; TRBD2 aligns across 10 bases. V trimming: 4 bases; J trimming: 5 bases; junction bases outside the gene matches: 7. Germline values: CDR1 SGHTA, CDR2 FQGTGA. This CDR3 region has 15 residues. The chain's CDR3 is CASSSLAGVGETQYF. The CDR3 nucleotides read TGTGCCAGCAGCTCCCTAGCGGGAGTCGGGGAGACCCAGTACTTC.

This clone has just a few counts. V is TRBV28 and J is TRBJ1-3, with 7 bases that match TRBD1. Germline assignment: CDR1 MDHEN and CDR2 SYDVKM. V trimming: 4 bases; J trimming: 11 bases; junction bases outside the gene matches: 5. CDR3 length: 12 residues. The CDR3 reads CASSSTGRAIYF. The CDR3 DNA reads TGTGCCAGCAGTTCGACAGGGAGGGCCATATATTTT.